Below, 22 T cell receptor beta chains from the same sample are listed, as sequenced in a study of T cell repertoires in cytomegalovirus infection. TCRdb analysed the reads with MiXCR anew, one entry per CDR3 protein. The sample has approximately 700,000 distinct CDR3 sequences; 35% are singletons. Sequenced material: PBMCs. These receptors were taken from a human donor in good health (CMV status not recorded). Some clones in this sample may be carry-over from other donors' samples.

In DNA, the CDR3 is TGTGCCAGCAGCCAAAGAATAATCTTCGGGTCTAGCGCCTACGAGCAGTACTTC. Its protein is CASSQRIIFGSSAYEQYF. The chain combines TRBV14 with TRBJ2-7; TRBD2 is a possible D gene (6 bases). CDR3 length: 18 residues. V was shortened by 2 bases and J by 2 bases, with 22 bases between the two germline ends. Per the germline V gene, CDR1 is SGHDN and CDR2 is FVKESK.

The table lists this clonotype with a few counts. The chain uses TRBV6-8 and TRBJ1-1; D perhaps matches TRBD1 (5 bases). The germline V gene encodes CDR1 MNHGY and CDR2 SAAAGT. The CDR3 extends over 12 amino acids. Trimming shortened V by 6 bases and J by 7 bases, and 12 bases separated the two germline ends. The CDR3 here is CASRWDGSEAFF. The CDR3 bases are TGTGCCAGCAGATGGGACGGCAGTGAAGCTTTCTTT.

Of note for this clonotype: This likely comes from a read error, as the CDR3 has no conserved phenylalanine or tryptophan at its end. The CDR3 DNA sequence: TGTGCCAGCCGCCAAGTGGCTAGCAGTTACTACCAAGAGACCCAGTACTTA. It is translated as CASRQVASSYYQETQYL. V gene TRBV28 combines with J gene TRBJ2-5, with a tentative D call TRBD2 (5 bases). CDR1 is MDHEN and CDR2 is SYDVKM in the germline V gene. The V end was cut by 8 bases, the J end by 0 bases, with 22 bases between. The CDR3 runs to 17 residues.

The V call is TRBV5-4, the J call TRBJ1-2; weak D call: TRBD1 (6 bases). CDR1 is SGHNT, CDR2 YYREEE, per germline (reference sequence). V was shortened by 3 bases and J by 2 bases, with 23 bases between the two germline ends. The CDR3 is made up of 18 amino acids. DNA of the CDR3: TGTGCCAGCAGCTCAAGCTCTCCCCCGACAGGCGAGAACTATGGCTACACCTTC. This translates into CASSSSSPPTGENYGYTF.

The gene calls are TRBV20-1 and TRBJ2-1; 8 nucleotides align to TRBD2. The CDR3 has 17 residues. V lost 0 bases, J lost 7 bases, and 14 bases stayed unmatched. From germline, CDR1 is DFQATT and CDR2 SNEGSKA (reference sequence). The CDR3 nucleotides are TGCAGTGCTAGAGATTTCCCCGGGAGCGGGAGTTGGAATGAGCAGTTCTTC. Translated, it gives CSARDFPGSGSWNEQFF.

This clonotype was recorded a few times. The CDR3 DNA reads as TGTGCCAGCAGTACAGGTGAATTCTTCTACGAGCAGTACTTC. Amino acid sequence: CASSTGEFFYEQYF. The chain uses TRBV6-5 and TRBJ2-7; TRBD1 might be the D (5 bases). The CDR3 consists of 14 residues. The germline CDR1 and CDR2 sequences are MNHEY and SVGAGI. V was trimmed by 5 bases and J by 3 bases, leaving 14 bases between them.

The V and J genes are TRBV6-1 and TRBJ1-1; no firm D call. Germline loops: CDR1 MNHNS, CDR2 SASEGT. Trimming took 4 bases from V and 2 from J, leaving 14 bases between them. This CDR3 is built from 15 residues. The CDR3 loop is CASSGLREINTEAFF. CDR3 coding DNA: TGTGCCAGCAGTGGGTTAAGGGAAATCAACACTGAAGCTTTCTTT.

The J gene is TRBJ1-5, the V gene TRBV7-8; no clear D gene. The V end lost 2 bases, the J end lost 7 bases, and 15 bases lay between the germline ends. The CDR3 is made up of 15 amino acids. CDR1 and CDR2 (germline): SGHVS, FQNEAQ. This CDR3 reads CASSLNLKNDQPQHF. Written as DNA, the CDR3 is TGTGCCAGCAGCTTAAACCTAAAGAACGACCAGCCCCAGCATTTT.

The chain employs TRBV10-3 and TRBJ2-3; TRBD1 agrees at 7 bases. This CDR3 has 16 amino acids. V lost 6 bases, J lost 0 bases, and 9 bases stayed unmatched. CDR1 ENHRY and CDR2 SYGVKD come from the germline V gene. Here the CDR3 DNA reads TGTGCCATCAGCAGACAGGGTCAAAGGAGCACAGATACGCAGTATTTT. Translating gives CAISRQGQRSTDTQYF.

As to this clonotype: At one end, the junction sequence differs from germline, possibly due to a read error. The CDR3 here is CANSLGGTDTQYF. The CDR3 DNA is TGTGCCAACAGCTTAGGGGGCACAGATACGCAGTATTTT. The chain combines TRBV11-2 with TRBJ2-3; possibly TRBD1 for D (5 bases). The CDR3 runs 13 residues. Germline V gene sequence: CDR1 SGHAT, CDR2 FQNNGV.

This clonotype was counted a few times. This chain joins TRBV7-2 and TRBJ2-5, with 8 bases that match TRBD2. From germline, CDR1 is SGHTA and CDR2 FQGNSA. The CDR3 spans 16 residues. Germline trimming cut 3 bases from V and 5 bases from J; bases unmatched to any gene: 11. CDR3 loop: CASSFGVAGTWETQYF. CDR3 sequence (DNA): TGTGCCAGCAGCTTCGGGGTAGCGGGAACTTGGGAGACCCAGTACTTC.

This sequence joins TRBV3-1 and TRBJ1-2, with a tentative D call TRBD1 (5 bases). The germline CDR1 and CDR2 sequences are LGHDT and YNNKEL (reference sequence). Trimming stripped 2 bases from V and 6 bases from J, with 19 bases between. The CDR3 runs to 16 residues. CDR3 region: CASSQRQTPRVHGYTF. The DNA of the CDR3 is TGTGCCAGCAGCCAAAGACAGACCCCGAGGGTCCATGGCTACACCTTC.

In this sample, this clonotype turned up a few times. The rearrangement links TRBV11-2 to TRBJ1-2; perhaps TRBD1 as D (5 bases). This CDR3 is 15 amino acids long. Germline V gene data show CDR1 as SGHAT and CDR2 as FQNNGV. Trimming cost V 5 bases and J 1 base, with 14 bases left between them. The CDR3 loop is CASSPDMTLNYGYTF. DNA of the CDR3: TGTGCCAGCAGCCCGGACATGACCCTTAACTATGGCTACACCTTC.

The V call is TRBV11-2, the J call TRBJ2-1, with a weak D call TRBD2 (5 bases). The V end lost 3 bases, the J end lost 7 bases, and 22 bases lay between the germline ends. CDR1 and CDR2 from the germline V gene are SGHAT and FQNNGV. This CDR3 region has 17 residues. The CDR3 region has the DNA TGTGCCAGCAGCTTTGGCATCGGGAACCCTGCGAGGAATGAGCAGTTCTTC. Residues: CASSFGIGNPARNEQFF.

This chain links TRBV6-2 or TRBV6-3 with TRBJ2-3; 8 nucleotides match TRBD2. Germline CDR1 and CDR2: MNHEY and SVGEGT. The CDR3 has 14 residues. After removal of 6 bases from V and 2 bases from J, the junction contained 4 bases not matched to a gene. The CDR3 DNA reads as TGTGCCAGCAGCGCGGGAGGCCCCACAGATACGCAGTATTTT. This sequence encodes CASSAGGPTDTQYF.

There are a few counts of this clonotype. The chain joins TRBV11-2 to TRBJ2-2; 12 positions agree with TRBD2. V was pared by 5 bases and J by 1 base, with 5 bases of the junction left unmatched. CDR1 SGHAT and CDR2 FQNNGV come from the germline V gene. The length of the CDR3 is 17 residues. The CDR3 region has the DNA TGTGCCAGCAGCCCCCAGACTAGCGGGGGGAACACCGGGGAGCTGTTTTTT. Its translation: CASSPQTSGGNTGELFF.

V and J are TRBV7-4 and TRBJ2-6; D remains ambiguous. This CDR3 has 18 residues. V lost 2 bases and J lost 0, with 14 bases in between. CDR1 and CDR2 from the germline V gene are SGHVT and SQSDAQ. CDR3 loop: CASSLYWQARSGANVLTF. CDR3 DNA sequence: TGTGCCAGCAGCTTATATTGGCAGGCGCGCTCTGGGGCCAACGTCCTGACTTTC.

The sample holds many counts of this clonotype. CDR3 DNA: TGTGCCAGCAGTGAGAGGGACAGGAATTCACCCCTCCACTTT. Residues: CASSERDRNSPLHF. The chain is built from TRBV6-1 and TRBJ1-6; 8 bases align to TRBD1. The CDR3 runs 14 residues. Germline V gene sequence: CDR1 MNHNS, CDR2 SASEGT. J gave up 7 bases and V 3 bases, and 2 bases lay outside the gene matches.

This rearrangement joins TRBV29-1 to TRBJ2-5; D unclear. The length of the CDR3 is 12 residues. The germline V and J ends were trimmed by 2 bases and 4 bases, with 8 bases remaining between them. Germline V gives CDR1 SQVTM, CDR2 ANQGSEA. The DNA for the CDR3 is TGCAGCGTTGAAAAGGTAGTAGAGACCCAGTACTTC. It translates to CSVEKVVETQYF.

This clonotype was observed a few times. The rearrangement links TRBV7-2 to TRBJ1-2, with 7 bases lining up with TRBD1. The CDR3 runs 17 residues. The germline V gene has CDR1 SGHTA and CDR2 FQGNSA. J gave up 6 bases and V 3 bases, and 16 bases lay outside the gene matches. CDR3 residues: CASSLAPRDSKHHGYTF. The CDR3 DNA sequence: TGTGCCAGCAGCTTGGCCCCGCGGGACAGTAAGCATCATGGCTACACCTTC.

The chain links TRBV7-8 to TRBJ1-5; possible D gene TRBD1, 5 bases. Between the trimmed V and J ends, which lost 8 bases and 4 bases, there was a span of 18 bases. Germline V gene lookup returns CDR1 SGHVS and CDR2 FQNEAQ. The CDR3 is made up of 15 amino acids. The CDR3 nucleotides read TGTGCCAGCGGACCCGCGAGGGGCACGAATCAGCCCCAGCATTTT. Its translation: CASGPARGTNQPQHF.

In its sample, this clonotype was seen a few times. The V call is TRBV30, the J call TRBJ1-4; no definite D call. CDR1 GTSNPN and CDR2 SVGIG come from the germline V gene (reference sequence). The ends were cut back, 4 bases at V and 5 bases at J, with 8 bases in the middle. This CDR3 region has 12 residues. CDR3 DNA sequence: TGTGCCTGGACTTTGGAGAATGAAAAACTGTTTTTT. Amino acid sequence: CAWTLENEKLFF. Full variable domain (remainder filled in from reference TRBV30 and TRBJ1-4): SQTIHQWPATLVQPVGSPLSLECTVEGTSNPNLYWYRQAAGRGLQLLFYSVGIGQISSEVPQNLSASRPQDRQFILSSKKLLLSDSGFYLCAWTLENEKLFFGSGTQLSVL.